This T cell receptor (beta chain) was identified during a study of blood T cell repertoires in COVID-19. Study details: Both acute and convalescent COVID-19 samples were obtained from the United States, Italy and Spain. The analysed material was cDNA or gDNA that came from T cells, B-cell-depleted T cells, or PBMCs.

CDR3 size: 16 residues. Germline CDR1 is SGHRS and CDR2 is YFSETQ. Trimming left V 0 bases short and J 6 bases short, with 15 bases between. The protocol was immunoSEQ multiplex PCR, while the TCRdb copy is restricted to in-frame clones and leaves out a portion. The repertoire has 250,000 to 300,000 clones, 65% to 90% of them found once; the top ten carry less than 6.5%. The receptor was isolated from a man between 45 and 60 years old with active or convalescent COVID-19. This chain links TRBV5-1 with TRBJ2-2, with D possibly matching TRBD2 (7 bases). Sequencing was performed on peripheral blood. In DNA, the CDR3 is TGCGCCAGCAGCTTGGTTAGTCCGCGGGGGCCCGGGGAGCTGTTTTTT. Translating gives CASSLVSPRGPGELFF.